The sequence of this T cell receptor beta chain was determined in a study of blood T cells in healthy people across ages (dated by TCRdb to 2015 to 2017). Regarding the study in general: Template switching captured roughly one uniquely barcoded TCR beta cDNA molecule per two T cells in model experiments. Age-related changes in TCR beta repertoire diversity were measured in the study by deep sequencing normalized with unique cDNA molecular identifiers. Donors were grouped into four age groups: young (average roughly 16 years), middle-aged (39), aged (around 62) and long-lived (less than 85). To avoid experimental bias, donors of different ages were distributed randomly across sequencing lanes. Two additional independent replicas of 1 million unique cDNA reads from the same blood draw were analyzed for two donors (one aged 18 to 30 and one aged 80 or older).

Here is what the overall study found, with its caveats: The long-lived group showed more naive CD4+ T cells, fewer expanded clones and increased TCR diversity than the aged group, suggesting age selection. There was a strong correlation between observed TCR beta diversity and the percentage of naive T cells measured by flow cytometry. Bulk unsorted PBMC profiling prevented conclusive comparison of naive and antigen-experienced compartments. Observed TCR beta diversity per million T cells fell roughly linearly with age, and a significant reduction was already apparent by age about 43. Estimates of total diversity based on one million sequenced T cells were regarded as lower bounds and as underestimates. Because the CMV infection status of the donors was unknown, age-related changes in expanded clonotypes may potentially have been confounded.

Via the germline V gene (reference sequence), CDR1 is DFQATT and CDR2 SNEGSKA. Measured from the cysteine to the phenylalanine, the CDR3 is 15 residues long. Kept here is only the CDR3 DNA, which spans 45 bases and is read in frame from base 1. Ends trimmed: V by 1 base, J by 5 bases; bases unmatched to a gene: 8. The approximately 41 donors, aged about 6 to 95 years, were systemically healthy Caucasian individuals from Russia. Each donor gave roughly 11 milliliters of peripheral blood, drawn into EDTA-treated Vacutainer tubes. Ficoll-Paque density-gradient centrifugation was used to isolate PBMCs, with at least 6 million per sample. Trizol reagent was used to extract total RNA from the PBMCs, yielding at least 6 micrograms per sample. Naive CD45RAhigh/CD27high T cell percentages were measured by flow cytometry on a PBMC aliquot from every donor. Regarding this clonotype: Its antigen is not yet known. Base qualities are missing; no much larger clone stands one base away.

Libraries were constructed by 5' RACE. Sequencing was carried out with an Illumina HiSeq 2500. The second PCR ran for roughly 7 to 11 cycles and used a J-beta primer mix along with a sample-barcoded 5' primer. Each TCR beta cDNA molecule received a unique molecular identifier from a template-switch 5' adaptor carrying 12 random nucleotides. At least 2.5 million CDR3-containing paired-end reads were obtained from each sample. All of the RNA was converted into first-strand cDNA using the Mint cDNA synthesis kit, with a TRBC-specific oligonucleotide serving as the primer. Following uracil-DNA glycosylase treatment, a first 18-cycle PCR with universal primers M1SS and BC2_uni_R was performed on all cDNA. As for how the authors treated the data: For normalization, 1 million high-quality reads, each with a distinct molecular identifier, were randomly selected from each sample. Instead of being binned into consensus sequences, reads with shared molecular identifiers were discarded. MiTCR, set to a Q25 quality threshold and the strictest error-elimination algorithm, was used for CDR3 identification, clonotype clustering and error correction. Lower-bound total TCR beta diversity was estimated with a nonparametric unseen species model using Euler transformation. In TCRdb, the public reads were trimmed at Q25 with fastp and aligned with MiXCR, with productive beta chains retained. For every CDR3 protein sequence, its rows merge into one entry that carries the most common genes and DNA. These V and J calls derive from TCRdb rather than the authors' analysis. For this sample there are 1,500,000 or so distinct CDR3 sequences; approximately 59% appear just once. Of the sample, 5.5% to 8% is held by the ten largest clones.

Sequencing was carried out using blood. This clonotype was sampled from a man between 18 and 35 years old in good health. The V and J segments used are TRBV20-1 and TRBJ2-3, with 8 middle bases fitting TRBD2. The encoded CDR3 is CSARVRGGLGDTQYF. The DNA reads as follows: TGCAGTGCTAGAGTACGGGGGGGGCTAGGAGATACGCAGTATTTT.